The sequence of this T cell receptor (beta chain) was determined in a study of human T cells and chemical hapten exposure. Findings and limits, study-wide: Among TCRs, those above 1 in 1000 frequency were unaffected by DPC sensitization.

TCRdb re-analysed the RACE reads in MiXCR, keeping a single row per CDR3 protein. The table has more than 150,000 distinct CDR3 sequences, more than 14% seen once. V lost 2 bases and J 7 bases, leaving 12 bases between the germline ends. The germline CDR1 and CDR2 sequences are MNHNY and SVGAGI (reference sequence). The CDR3 contains 14 residues. The time point: patch test 1, 2 weeks after DPC sensitization. The treatment denotes: therapeutic diphenylcyclopropenone sensitization with weekly scalp DPC. Each donor was an alopecia patient between 18 and 70 years of age who qualified for DPC. This clonotype showed up just once. The target antigen is unknown.

The TCR was taken from a woman aged 25 to 45 with alopecia areata. Some clones in this sample may be carry-over from other donors' samples. Sequencing used whole blood, obtained in connection with sensitization to the hapten diphenylcyclopropenone (DPC). The chain uses TRBV6-6 and TRBJ2-1; D tentatively reads TRBD1 or TRBD2 (5 bases each). CDR3 residues: CASSYLTGRNEQFF. For the CDR3, the DNA is TGTGCCAGCAGTTACCTGACGGGACGTAATGAGCAGTTCTTC.